The 8 T cell receptor beta chains given below trace back to one sample, sequenced in a study of technical replicates of blood from a handful of donors. Repertoires were generated with immunoSEQ multiplex PCR, while TCRdb's copy carries only in-frame clones and drops some. The top ten hold approximately 0.39% of the sample, which has about 74,000 clones, 89% seen once. Material for sequencing was T cells isolated from PBMCs. These receptors were collected from a human donor in good health.

This chain uses TRBV6-1 with TRBJ2-3, with 9 bases aligning to TRBD1. In germline, CDR1 is MNHNS, CDR2 SASEGT. This CDR3 is 15 amino acids long. J lost 3 bases, V lost 3 bases, and 4 bases had no gene match. The CDR3 protein is CASSETGGDTDTQYF. The CDR3 DNA is TGTGCCAGCAGTGAGACAGGGGGGGATACAGATACGCAGTATTTT.

About this clone: The junction departs from germline at one end; a sequencing error may be responsible. The chain links TRBV5-1 to TRBJ2-1; weak D call: TRBD1 (6 bases). Germline CDR1 reads SGHRS; CDR2 reads YFSETQ. The CDR3 sequence is 14 residues long. This CDR3 reads CASSLNTGYSEQFF. CDR3 nucleotides: TGCGCCAGCAGCTTGAACACAGGGTACAGTGAGCAGTTCTTC.

The V and J genes are TRBV18 and TRBJ2-1; 8 positions agree with TRBD2. This CDR3 has 16 residues. CDR1 is KGHSH, CDR2 LQKENI, per germline. J gave up 9 bases and V 6 bases, and 16 bases lay outside the gene matches. CDR3 residues: CASSNSAPSGRIEQFF. For the CDR3, the DNA is TGTGCCAGCTCCAACTCAGCGCCCAGCGGGAGAATTGAGCAGTTCTTC.

The chain is built from TRBV4-1 and TRBJ2-1; 9 bases line up with TRBD2. V shed 0 bases and J 6 bases; nucleotides not matched to a gene: 6. The CDR3 is made up of 16 amino acids. Germline V CDR1 and CDR2: MGHRA, YSYEKL. In DNA form, the CDR3 reads TGCGCCAGCAGCCAAGATCAGAGCGGGAGGAGCAATGAGCAGTTCTTC. Its protein product is CASSQDQSGRSNEQFF.

This sequence joins TRBV4-2 and TRBJ2-3; D is uncertain. The length of the CDR3 is 17 residues. Germline V gene sequence: CDR1 LGHNA, CDR2 YNFKEQ. The V gene lost 1 base and the J gene lost 0 bases, with 14 bases spanning the gap. CDR3 sequence reads: CASSQVKGGTSTDTQYF. CDR3 bases: TGTGCCAGCAGCCAAGTGAAAGGCGGAACTAGCACAGATACGCAGTATTTT.

The rearrangement uses TRBV7-9 and TRBJ2-7, with 8 bases that match TRBD2. This CDR3 spans 16 amino acids. Per germline, CDR1 SEHNR and CDR2 FQNEAQ (reference sequence). V shed 1 base and J 7 bases; nucleotides not matched to a gene: 12. The CDR3 DNA sequence: TGTGCCAGCAGCTTAGTACTACTAGCGGAGTCGCAAGAGCAGTACTTC. Residues: CASSLVLLAESQEQYF.

The genes are TRBV2 and TRBJ1-1; TRBD1 is a possible D gene (6 bases). The CDR3 totals 14 residues. The germline CDR1 and CDR2 sequences are SNHLY and FYNNEI. The V and J ends lost 8 bases and 4 bases respectively, with 17 bases between them. CDR3 sequence reads: CASGKQGGSTEAFF. For the CDR3, the DNA is TGTGCCAGCGGCAAACAGGGCGGAAGCACTGAAGCTTTCTTT.

This sequence joins TRBV6-1 and TRBJ2-3, with 10 positions matching TRBD2. CDR1 is MNHNS and CDR2 is SASEGT in the germline V gene. The junction had 9 bases not matched to a gene; V was cut back by 10 bases and J by 5 bases. The CDR3 is 14 amino acids. CDR3 in amino acids: CATASGREVDTQYF. CDR3 DNA sequence: TGTGCCACCGCTAGCGGGAGAGAGGTAGATACGCAGTATTTT.